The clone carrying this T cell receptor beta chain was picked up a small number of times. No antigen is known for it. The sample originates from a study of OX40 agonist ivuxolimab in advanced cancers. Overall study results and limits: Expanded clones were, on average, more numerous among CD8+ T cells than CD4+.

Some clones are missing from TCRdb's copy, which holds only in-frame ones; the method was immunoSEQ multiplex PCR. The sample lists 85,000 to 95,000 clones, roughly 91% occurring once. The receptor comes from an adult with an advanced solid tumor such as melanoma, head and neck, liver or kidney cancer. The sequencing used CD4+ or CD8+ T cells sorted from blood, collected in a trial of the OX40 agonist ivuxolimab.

In DNA form, the CDR3 reads TGTGCCTGGACTGATAAGGAAGGGGGCAATCAGCCCCAGCATTTT. It encodes CAWTDKEGGNQPQHF. The rearrangement links TRBV30 to TRBJ1-5; possible D gene TRBD1, 5 bases. Trimming cost V 4 bases and J 2 bases, with 15 bases left between them. The CDR3 totals 15 residues. Germline CDR1 reads GTSNPN; CDR2 reads SVGIG (reference sequence).